Presented here are 24 T cell receptor beta chains from one specimen sequenced in a study of blood T cell repertoires in COVID-19. The repertoire was sequenced with immunoSEQ multiplex PCR; TCRdb's copy has only in-frame clones and lacks some. The repertoire consists of about 240,000 clones, with about 82% occurring once and the leading ten covering around 12%. The sequencing input was peripheral blood. All receptors derive from a man at least 80 years old with acute or convalescent COVID-19.

This clone was found a few times. V is TRBV19 and J is TRBJ1-2, with D possibly matching TRBD1 (5 bases). The V end lost 7 bases, the J end lost 3 bases, and 15 bases lay between the germline ends. CDR3 length: 14 amino acids. Germline CDR1 reads LNHDA; CDR2 reads SQIVND (reference sequence). The CDR3 DNA reads TGTGCCAGTACCCTTCAGGGAGGGGACTATGGCTACACCTTC. Translating it yields CASTLQGGDYGYTF.

The chain couples TRBV10-1 to TRBJ2-2, with 11 bases that match TRBD2. V lost 9 bases, J lost 5 bases, and 11 bases stayed unmatched. CDR1 WNHNN and CDR2 SYGVQD come from the germline V gene (reference sequence). The CDR3 spans 16 residues. The CDR3 nucleotides read TGCGCCAGGGGTAACTCCGGGACTAGCGGTACCGGGGAGCTGTTTTTT. Translated: CARGNSGTSGTGELFF.

DNA of the CDR3: TGTGCCAGCAGCCAGACTAATACGCAGTATTTT. Its translation is CASSQTNTQYF. The chain uses TRBV3-1 (or the pseudogene TRBV3-2) and TRBJ2-3, with D possibly matching TRBD2 (5 bases). The CDR3 sequence is 11 residues long. Trimming left V 3 bases short and J 7 bases short, with 5 bases between. In germline, CDR1 is LGHDT, CDR2 YNNKEL (reference sequence).

The genes are TRBV9 and TRBJ1-4; D ambiguous. Germline lookup yields CDR1 SGDLS and CDR2 YYNGEE. Trimming shortened V by 4 bases and J by 7 bases, and 17 bases separated the two germline ends. The CDR3 has 15 residues. This CDR3 is CASSPEAGIGEKLFF. The CDR3 DNA sequence: TGTGCCAGCAGCCCCGAGGCGGGTATCGGTGAAAAACTGTTTTTT.

V and J are TRBV4-3 and TRBJ1-6; TRBD1 agrees at 9 bases. The trim removed 3 bases at V and 10 bases at J, leaving 4 bases unmatched. The CDR3 contains 14 residues. Germline CDR1 LGHNA, CDR2 YSLEER. CDR3 sequence: CASSHGQGNSPLHF. The CDR3 bases are TGCGCCAGCAGCCACGGACAGGGGAACTCACCCCTCCACTTT.

V usage is TRBV19 and J usage is TRBJ1-6; possible D gene TRBD1, 6 bases. Trimming removed 6 bases from V and 7 bases from J, with 19 bases in between. Per germline, CDR1 LNHDA and CDR2 SQIVND (reference sequence). The CDR3 has 16 residues. The CDR3, as DNA: TGTGCCAGTAGGGAACAGGGCAGTGTGTTGAATTCACCCCTCCACTTT. Amino acids: CASREQGSVLNSPLHF.

The rearrangement joins TRBV19 to TRBJ2-7; tentatively, D is TRBD2 (8 bases). The CDR3 sequence is 14 residues long. Trimming left V 7 bases short and J 2 bases short, with 15 bases between. Germline loops: CDR1 LNHDA, CDR2 SQIVND (reference sequence). Here the CDR3 DNA reads TGTGCCAGTAAGCGGGGGCAGGGGGCCTACGAGCAGTACTTC. The encoded protein is CASKRGQGAYEQYF.

This clone showed up just once. The rearrangement uses TRBV19 and TRBJ2-7; 7 bases fit TRBD1. CDR1 and CDR2 (germline): LNHDA, SQIVND (reference sequence). V shed 9 bases, J shed 4 bases, and the junction held 15 bases outside the gene matches. CDR3 length: 15 residues. The CDR3 DNA sequence: TGTGCCAGCCGTCCAGGGGGATCCTCTTATTACGAGCAGTACTTC. Its translation is CASRPGGSSYYEQYF.

The chain combines TRBV15 with TRBJ2-7, with 12 bases matching TRBD1. V gave up 1 base and J gave up 6 bases; unmatched junction bases: 7. This CDR3 region has 16 residues. Germline V gene data show CDR1 as LNHNV and CDR2 as YYDKDF (reference sequence). In nucleotides, the CDR3 is TGTGCCACCAGCAGAGGGGGGGACAGGGGGCTTGTCGAGCAGTACTTC. Encoded protein: CATSRGGDRGLVEQYF.

This clone was counted a few times. V gene TRBV5-1 combines with J gene TRBJ1-1; 7 nucleotides agree with TRBD1. Germline V gene data show CDR1 as SGHRS and CDR2 as YFSETQ. This CDR3 spans 15 amino acids. With 6 bases clipped from V and 6 bases from J, the junction kept 14 bases outside the gene matches. Written as DNA, the CDR3 is TGCGCCAGCACCCTCCTCGCTGGGCAGGGGGCTGAAGCTTTCTTT. Translation: CASTLLAGQGAEAFF. The variable domain in full, completed from reference TRBV5-1 and TRBJ1-1, reads KAGVTQTPRYLIKTRGQQVTLSCSPISGHRSVSWYQQTPGQGLQFLFEYFSETQRNKGNFPGRFSGRQFSNSRSEMNVSTLELGDSALYLCASTLLAGQGAEAFFGQGTRLTVV.

The table lists this clone with a few counts. The rearrangement links TRBV7-9 to TRBJ2-7, with D possibly being TRBD1 (6 bases). CDR1 and CDR2 (germline): SEHNR, FQNEAQ (reference sequence). There are 15 residues in the CDR3. With 5 bases removed from V and 0 bases from J, the gap between germline ends came to 14 bases. The CDR3 DNA sequence: TGTGCCAGCAGCCCCGACAGGAGAAACTCCTACGAGCAGTACTTC. This translates into CASSPDRRNSYEQYF.

The rearrangement links TRBV2 to TRBJ1-1; unclear D gene. The CDR3 length is 12 residues. CDR1 and CDR2 from the germline V gene are SNHLY and FYNNEI. V was pared by 5 bases and J by 2 bases, with 6 bases between. CDR3 amino acids: CASSTANTEAFF. The CDR3 DNA reads TGTGCCAGCAGTACAGCAAACACTGAAGCTTTCTTT.

The chain employs TRBV4-1 and TRBJ2-1, with D perhaps matching TRBD2 (6 bases). V lost 4 bases and J 2 bases, leaving 12 bases between the germline ends. Per the germline V gene, CDR1 is MGHRA and CDR2 is YSYEKL. This CDR3 contains 15 residues. The CDR3 loop is CASSPQEGPYNEQFF. In DNA, the CDR3 is TGCGCCAGCAGCCCCCAGGAGGGGCCCTACAATGAGCAGTTCTTC.

This sequence joins TRBV27 and TRBJ2-4, with TRBD1 matching over 7 bases. V shed 6 bases, J shed 7 bases, and the junction held 6 bases outside the gene matches. CDR1 MNHEY and CDR2 SMNVEV come from the germline V gene (reference sequence). The CDR3 has 13 residues. The CDR3 protein is CASRGTVENIQYF. DNA of the CDR3: TGTGCCAGCAGAGGGACAGTAGAGAACATTCAGTACTTC.

The rearrangement joins TRBV9 to TRBJ2-7; 10 nucleotides match TRBD1. V shed 0 bases, J shed 3 bases, and the junction held 9 bases outside the gene matches. Germline CDR1 SGDLS, CDR2 YYNGEE. This CDR3 is 17 amino acids long. The CDR3 sequence is CASSVGITGQGVYEQYF. The CDR3, as DNA: TGTGCCAGCAGCGTAGGGATCACCGGACAGGGGGTCTACGAGCAGTACTTC. Variable domain in full (rest from reference TRBV9 and TRBJ2-7): DSGVTQTPKHLITATGQRVTLRCSPRSGDLSVYWYQQSLDQGLQFLIQYYNGEERAKGNILERFSAQQFPDLHSELNLSSLELGDSALYFCASSVGITGQGVYEQYFGPGTRLTVT.

This chain connects TRBV5-1 to TRBJ2-7; the match to TRBD1 covers 11 bases. The CDR3 runs 14 residues. Per germline, CDR1 SGHRS and CDR2 YFSETQ. Unmatched junction bases numbered 3, after V lost 4 bases and J lost 3 bases. In DNA form, the CDR3 reads TGCGCCAGCAGCATGGGACAGGGGGTCTACGAGCAGTACTTC. Translated: CASSMGQGVYEQYF.

Many counts were recorded for this clone. V is TRBV6-6 and J is TRBJ2-3; TRBD2 might be the D (6 bases). The germline V gene has CDR1 MNHNY and CDR2 SVGAGI (reference sequence). V was clipped by 0 bases and J by 5 bases, with 6 bases between them. The CDR3 totals 13 residues. Written as DNA, the CDR3 is TGTGCCAGCAGTTACTCGGGGGGAGATACGCAGTATTTT. Translating it yields CASSYSGGDTQYF.

This clone was detected a few times. The chain joins TRBV28 to TRBJ1-3, with TRBD1 identical over 9 bases. Per the germline V gene, CDR1 is MDHEN and CDR2 is SYDVKM. Trimming removed 6 bases from V and 1 base from J; junction bases left unmatched: 16. CDR3 size: 19 residues. In DNA form, the CDR3 reads TGTGCCAGCAGCCGGGCCGGGACAGGGCTACGGATTTCTGGAAACACCATATATTTT. Its protein product is CASSRAGTGLRISGNTIYF.

This chain joins TRBV5-1 and TRBJ2-5, with D unresolved. There are 14 residues in the CDR3. In germline, CDR1 is SGHRS, CDR2 YFSETQ. Trimming took off 4 bases at V and 9 bases at J, with 19 bases between the two ends. CDR3 coding DNA: TGCGCCAGCAGCACCCTCCCCCTTTTCCGGGCCCAGTACTTC. This codes for CASSTLPLFRAQYF.

The CDR3 DNA follows: TGTGCCAGCAGCTGGGGTTATATGGGAGGTTCTGAAGCTTTCTTT. Translated: CASSWGYMGGSEAFF. The chain recombines TRBV5-8 with TRBJ1-1; D remains ambiguous. The CDR3 loop spans 15 amino acids. From germline, CDR1 is SGHTS and CDR2 YDEGEE. Deletions cut 3 bases from V and 6 bases from J, with 18 bases between.

V usage is TRBV28 and J usage is TRBJ1-1; possibly TRBD1 for D (5 bases). Germline values: CDR1 MDHEN, CDR2 SYDVKM. Trimming pared 2 bases from V and 0 bases from J, leaving 13 bases between. This CDR3 has 16 residues. CDR3 sequence: CASSLRGSYMNTEAFF. In nucleotides, the CDR3 is TGTGCCAGCAGTTTAAGGGGATCTTACATGAACACTGAAGCTTTCTTT.

The gene calls are TRBV27 and TRBJ1-1; D is unclear. This CDR3 is 13 amino acids long. Per the germline V gene, CDR1 is MNHEY and CDR2 is SMNVEV (reference sequence). Between the trimmed V and J ends, which lost 3 bases and 4 bases, there was a span of 9 bases. The CDR3 DNA is TGTGCCAGCAGTTTGGTTCCGAGCACTGAAGCTTTCTTT. As protein: CASSLVPSTEAFF.

The chain is built from TRBV19 and TRBJ2-7; 9 bases match TRBD1. This CDR3 region has 16 residues. Looked up from germline, CDR1 is LNHDA and CDR2 is SQIVND (reference sequence). V shed 4 bases, J shed 2 bases, and the junction held 9 bases outside the gene matches. The CDR3 region has the DNA TGTGCCAGTAGTACCCAGGACAGGGGAAGACCCTACGAGCAGTACTTC. Protein product: CASSTQDRGRPYEQYF.

V and J are TRBV6-1 and TRBJ2-7, with 9 positions matching TRBD1. Germline loops: CDR1 MNHNS, CDR2 SASEGT. There are 16 residues in the CDR3. The V and J ends lost 0 bases and 5 bases, in that order; junction bases with no gene match: 8. The CDR3 DNA reads as TGTGCCAGCAGTGAAGCGGCCGGGACAGGGAGAAACGAGCAGTACTTC. Its protein is CASSEAAGTGRNEQYF.